This T cell receptor beta chain stems from a study of shared clonotypes between healthy human individuals. As for the study in general: Three plates each covered CD4 naive and memory; CD8 naive two, CD8 memory one. Regarding the study as a whole: Unshared clonotypes carried lower generation probabilities than those common to all four donors. At large depth, rarefaction still showed sorted-subset sequencing to be incomplete.

Notes on this clone: The target antigen is unknown.

Methods used by the authors: ImmunoSEQ gave junction-only sequences without quality scores, so filtering differed. Only in-frame clones appear in the TCRdb table, and some are missing; sequencing was by immunoSEQ multiplex PCR. The V and J calls and clone size come from that table; D and trimming were worked out from the DNA. The profile shows some 1,100,000 clones, 75% to 85% of them singletons. The CDR3 consists of 16 residues. Trimming stripped 1 base from V and 0 bases from J, with 10 bases between. Germline V lookup: CDR1 MGHRA, CDR2 YSYEKL. The receptor's source is a man aged 18 to 30 in good health. Some clones in this sample may be carry-over from other donors' samples. The chain joins TRBV4-1 to TRBJ2-4, with D perhaps TRBD1 (5 bases). Material: memory CD4+ T cells from PBMCs. Subset defined: CD45RA-negative fraction. The DNA of the CDR3 is TGCGCCAGCAGCCAAGGGATAGACAGAGCCAAAAACATTCAGTACTTC. Translation: CASSQGIDRAKNIQYF.